Listed below are T cell receptor beta chains from one sample, sequenced in a study of cytomegalovirus exposure and HLA in healthy donors. Clones were sequenced by immunoSEQ multiplex PCR, and TCRdb holds only the in-frame ones, with some missing. The sample shows under 100,000 clones, 95% to 97% of them seen only once. Sequencing used PBMCs. These receptors all stem from a woman between 18 and 29 years old in good health and CMV-seronegative. CDR3s leave out the opening cysteine and the closing phenylalanine or tryptophan. The order of the fields is CDR3 protein, J gene, V gene.

CDR3: ASSPPSGLNEKLF
J: TRBJ1-4
V: TRBV18

CDR3: ASNLNERTYEQY
J: TRBJ2-7
V: TRBV10-1

CDR3: ATRRGTAANEKLF
J: TRBJ1-4
V: TRBV19

CDR3: ASSSASGRSIRTYNEQF
J: TRBJ2-1
V: TRBV28

CDR3: ASSKGGGERCNEQF
J: TRBJ2-1
V: TRBV21-1

CDR3: ATSDRDSAREQY
J: TRBJ2-7
V: TRBV15

CDR3: ASSRTLAGEGETQY
J: TRBJ2-5
V: TRBV4-1

CDR3: ASSVGPRQVQETQY
J: TRBJ2-5
V: TRBV9

CDR3: ASGPGQGPYEQY
J: TRBJ2-7
V: TRBV2

CDR3: ASSANTAGGVYNEQF
J: TRBJ2-1
V: TRBV27

CDR3: ASTRFGDRVQQWQY
J: TRBJ2-7
V: TRBV10-2

CDR3: ASKELFYDGDSGNTIY
J: TRBJ1-3
V: TRBV19

CDR3: ASSLLGGQGMNTEAF
J: TRBJ1-1
V: TRBV7-9

CDR3: ASSFGTGVNEQY
J: TRBJ2-7
V: TRBV27

CDR3: ASRPGQSEKLF
J: TRBJ1-4
V: TRBV6-1

CDR3: ASSKPDTSLNTEAF
J: TRBJ1-1
V: TRBV5-1

CDR3: ASSLYVWREGYTGELF
J: TRBJ2-2
V: TRBV5-1

CDR3: ASSLGQGNNEQF
J: TRBJ2-1
V: TRBV5-1

CDR3: AWSLNGELF
J: TRBJ2-2
V: TRBV30

CDR3: ASTRDSSYEQY
J: TRBJ2-7
V: TRBV6-5

CDR3: ASSLGQTYNEQF
J: TRBJ2-1
V: TRBV5-1

CDR3: ASSLVVQGALSGNTIY
J: TRBJ1-3
V: TRBV5-6

CDR3: ASSATGGGSYNEQF
J: TRBJ2-1
V: TRBV19

CDR3: ASSFYSGTDTQY
J: TRBJ2-3
V: TRBV5-1

CDR3: ASRDTGGWQPQH
J: TRBJ1-5
V: TRBV2

CDR3: ASSFDINQPQH
J: TRBJ1-5
V: TRBV5-4

CDR3: ASSESGLAGVEQF
J: TRBJ2-1
V: TRBV10-1

CDR3: ASSQREGGYEQY
J: TRBJ2-7
V: TRBV7-8

CDR3: ASSLGQGAQRF
J: TRBJ2-1
V: TRBV28

CDR3: ASSPAGQGSYEQY
J: TRBJ2-7
V: TRBV28

CDR3: ASSSGTYNEQF
J: TRBJ2-1
V: TRBV6-5

CDR3: ASSLRTGGVTDTQY
J: TRBJ2-3
V: TRBV11-3

CDR3: ASSDRREGHEQF
J: TRBJ2-1
V: TRBV2

CDR3: ASVLERGGNTIY
J: TRBJ1-3
V: TRBV6-5

CDR3: ASQDSPPWEQY
J: TRBJ2-7
V: TRBV2

CDR3: ASSLYFGGGTVS
J: TRBJ2-7
V: TRBV27

CDR3: AISVGVVGGPPEAF
J: TRBJ1-1
V: TRBV10-3

CDR3: ASRSMPKQGFSDEQF
J: TRBJ2-1
V: TRBV28

CDR3: ASSTYSMNTEAF
J: TRBJ1-1
V: TRBV19

CDR3: ASSPSGALSGNTIY
J: TRBJ1-3
V: TRBV5-4

CDR3: AISEAPTGSGYGYT
J: TRBJ1-2
V: TRBV10-3

CDR3: ASSSSILHGYT
J: TRBJ1-2
V: TRBV28

CDR3: ASSYLSRQARSTGELF
J: TRBJ2-2
V: TRBV7-2

CDR3: ASSLLDRAIYT
J: TRBJ1-2
V: TRBV14

CDR3: ASSLTGLYNEQF
J: TRBJ2-1
V: TRBV7-9

CDR3: ASSTRQGAASRSNQPQH
J: TRBJ1-5
V: TRBV19

CDR3: ASSLALGSSYEQF
J: TRBJ2-1
V: TRBV7-7

CDR3: ASSLESRNEAF
J: TRBJ1-1
V: TRBV5-1